This T cell receptor (beta chain) was documented in a study of blood T cell repertoires in COVID-19. Study-wide context: Collection of acute and convalescent COVID-19 samples took place in the United States, Italy and Spain. In each case, the material was cDNA or gDNA derived from T cells, B-cell-depleted T cells, or PBMCs.

Study processing details: For nucleated cells, counts were estimated from reference gene primer amplification. Sequencing was performed with immunoSEQ multiplex PCR; in TCRdb, only in-frame clones are kept and a portion is missing. The D gene and trimming were derived from the DNA, and the V and J assignments and clone size from that table. In the table there are around 250,000 clones, approximately 86% of which are singletons. Germline CDR1 SGHNT, CDR2 YYREEE (reference sequence). The CDR3 spans 16 residues. Unmatched junction bases numbered 10, after V lost 4 bases and J lost 2 bases. This rearrangement joins TRBV5-4 to TRBJ1-2, with 8 nucleotides matching TRBD1. The TCR was taken from a man aged 40-49 years with active or convalescent COVID-19. The sequencing input was peripheral blood. The CDR3 sequence: CASSPAGQGVNYGYTF. DNA of the CDR3: TGTGCCAGCAGCCCGGCCGGACAGGGAGTCAACTATGGCTACACCTTC.